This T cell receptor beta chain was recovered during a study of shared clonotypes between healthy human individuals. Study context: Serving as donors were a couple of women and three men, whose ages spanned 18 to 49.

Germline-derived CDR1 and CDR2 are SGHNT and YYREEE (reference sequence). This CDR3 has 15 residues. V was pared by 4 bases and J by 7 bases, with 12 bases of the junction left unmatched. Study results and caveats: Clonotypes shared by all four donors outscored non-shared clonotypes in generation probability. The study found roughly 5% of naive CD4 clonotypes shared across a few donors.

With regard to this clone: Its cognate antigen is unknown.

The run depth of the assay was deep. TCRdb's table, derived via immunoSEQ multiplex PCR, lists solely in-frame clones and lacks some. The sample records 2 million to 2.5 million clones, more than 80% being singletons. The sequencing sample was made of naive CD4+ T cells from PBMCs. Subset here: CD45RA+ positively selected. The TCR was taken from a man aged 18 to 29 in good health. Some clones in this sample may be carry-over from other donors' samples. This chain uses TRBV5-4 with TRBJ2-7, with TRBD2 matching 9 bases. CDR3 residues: CASSRYSGSPWEQYF. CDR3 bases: TGTGCCAGCAGCCGATATAGCGGGAGCCCCTGGGAGCAGTACTTC.